The 9 T cell receptor beta chains below come from one sample, sequenced in a study of shared clonotypes between healthy human individuals. Generated by immunoSEQ multiplex PCR, the TCRdb table keeps only in-frame clones and is missing some. The table records hundreds of thousands of clones, about three quarters of them present only once. Sequencing used memory CD4+ T cells sorted from blood. This sample's subset: CD45RA-negative fraction. These receptors all come from a woman aged 30 to 39 in good health.

The chain carries TRBV7-9 and TRBJ1-1, with D unresolved. Between the trimmed V and J ends, which lost 7 bases and 7 bases, there was a span of 10 bases. CDR3 size: 11 residues. The germline V gene has CDR1 SEHNR and CDR2 FQNEAQ (reference sequence). The CDR3 DNA is TGTGCCAGCAACCCAACAGTTGAAGCTTTCTTT. Its translation is CASNPTVEAFF.

This chain connects TRBV18 to TRBJ1-3, with D uncertain. CDR3 length: 18 amino acids. V shed 8 bases and J shed 0 bases, with 23 bases lying between them. Germline V gene data show CDR1 as KGHSH and CDR2 as LQKENI. CDR3 DNA: TGTGCCAGCGCAAACCGGGAAACTCTCATATCCTCTGGAAACACCATATATTTT. It specifies CASANRETLISSGNTIYF. Based on the CDR3 plus reference TRBV18 and TRBJ1-3, the full variable domain is NAGVMQNPRHLVRRRGQEARLRCSPMKGHSHVYWYRQLPEEGLKFMVYLQKENIIDESGMPKERFSAEFPKEGPSILRIQQVVRGDSAAYFCASANRETLISSGNTIYFGEGSWLTVV.

The CDR3 reads CASSSTGGRTEAFF. CDR3 sequence (DNA): TGTGCCAGCAGCTCCACAGGGGGCAGGACTGAAGCTTTCTTT. The chain combines TRBV7-9 with TRBJ1-1, with 9 bases identical to TRBD1. The CDR3 totals 14 residues. Germline values: CDR1 SEHNR, CDR2 FQNEAQ (reference sequence). J lost 5 bases, V lost 4 bases, and 5 bases had no gene match.

A note on this clone: The sample contains more than one DNA sequence encoding this CDR3. This chain links TRBV7-2 with TRBJ1-2, with D perhaps TRBD1 (5 bases). The V end lost 5 bases, the J end lost 3 bases, and 10 bases lay between the germline ends. Germline assignment: CDR1 SGHTA and CDR2 FQGNSA. This CDR3 is built from 13 residues. The CDR3 protein is CASSRQRDYGYTF. The CDR3 DNA sequence: TGTGCCAGCAGCCGACAGCGAGACTATGGCTACACCTTC.

This clone was observed a few times. V is TRBV18 and J is TRBJ1-1; 10 nucleotides agree with TRBD1. The V and J ends lost 1 base and 7 bases, in that order; junction bases with no gene match: 18. Germline loops: CDR1 KGHSH, CDR2 LQKENI. CDR3 length equals 19 residues. The CDR3 protein is CASSPLEATGGAKGGEAFF. CDR3 in DNA: TGTGCCAGCTCACCACTTGAAGCGACAGGGGGCGCGAAAGGGGGTGAAGCTTTCTTT.

The J gene is TRBJ2-7, the V gene TRBV13; 9 bases agree with TRBD1. Germline trimming cut 3 bases from V and 9 bases from J; bases unmatched to any gene: 15. The CDR3 totals 16 residues. The germline V gene has CDR1 PRHDT and CDR2 FYEKMQ (reference sequence). DNA of the CDR3: TGTGCCAGCAGCTTGTTTCGGGACAGGGATCATGTCGCGCAGTACTTC. Amino acid sequence: CASSLFRDRDHVAQYF.

The chain recombines TRBV7-6 with TRBJ2-5; D is undetermined. This CDR3 is 12 amino acids long. From germline, CDR1 is SGHVS and CDR2 FNYEAQ. V lost 5 bases and J 5 bases, leaving 9 bases between the germline ends. The CDR3 DNA reads TGTGCCAGCAGCCCTAGTTGGGAGACCCAGTACTTC. Its translation is CASSPSWETQYF. Supplemented by reference TRBV7-6 and TRBJ2-5, the full variable domain reads GAGVSQSPRYKVTKRGQDVALRCDPISGHVSLYWYRQALGQGPEFLTYFNYEAQQDKSGLPNDRFSAERPEGSISTLTIQRTEQRDSAMYRCASSPSWETQYFGPGTRLLVL.

This clone was counted between two and nine times. The gene calls are TRBV6-5 and TRBJ2-2; 7 bases are a match to TRBD1. CDR1 is MNHEY and CDR2 is SVGAGI in the germline V gene. The ends lost 6 bases at V and 6 bases at J; junction bases unmatched: 4. This CDR3 is 13 amino acids long. CDR3 amino acids: CASSRQGSGELFF. In DNA, the CDR3 is TGTGCCAGCAGCAGACAGGGCTCCGGGGAGCTGTTTTTT.

This clone was detected once. The V and J genes are TRBV6-6 and TRBJ2-1; D is uncertain. CDR1 MNHNY and CDR2 SVGAGI come from the germline V gene (reference sequence). The V end lost 7 bases, the J end lost 4 bases, and 11 bases lay between the germline ends. The CDR3 spans 13 residues. The CDR3 nucleotides read TGTGCCAGCACGGCAGATCAATACAATGAGCAGTTCTTC. Protein sequence: CASTADQYNEQFF.